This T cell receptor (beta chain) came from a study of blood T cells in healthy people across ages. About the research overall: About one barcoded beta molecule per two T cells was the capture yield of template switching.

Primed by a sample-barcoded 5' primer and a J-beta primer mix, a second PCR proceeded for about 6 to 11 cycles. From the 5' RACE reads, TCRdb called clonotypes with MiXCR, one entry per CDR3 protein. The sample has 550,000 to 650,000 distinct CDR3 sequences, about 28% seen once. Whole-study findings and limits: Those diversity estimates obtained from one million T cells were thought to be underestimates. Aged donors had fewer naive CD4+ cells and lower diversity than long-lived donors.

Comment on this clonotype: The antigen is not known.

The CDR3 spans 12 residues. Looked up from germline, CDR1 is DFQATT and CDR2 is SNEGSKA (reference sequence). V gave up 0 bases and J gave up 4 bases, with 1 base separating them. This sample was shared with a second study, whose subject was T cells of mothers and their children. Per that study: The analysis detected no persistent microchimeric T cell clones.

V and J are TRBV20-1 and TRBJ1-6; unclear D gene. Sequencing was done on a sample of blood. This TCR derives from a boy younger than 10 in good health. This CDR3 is CSARDYNSPLHF. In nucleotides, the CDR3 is TGCAGTGCTAGAGATTATAATTCACCCCTCCACTTT.